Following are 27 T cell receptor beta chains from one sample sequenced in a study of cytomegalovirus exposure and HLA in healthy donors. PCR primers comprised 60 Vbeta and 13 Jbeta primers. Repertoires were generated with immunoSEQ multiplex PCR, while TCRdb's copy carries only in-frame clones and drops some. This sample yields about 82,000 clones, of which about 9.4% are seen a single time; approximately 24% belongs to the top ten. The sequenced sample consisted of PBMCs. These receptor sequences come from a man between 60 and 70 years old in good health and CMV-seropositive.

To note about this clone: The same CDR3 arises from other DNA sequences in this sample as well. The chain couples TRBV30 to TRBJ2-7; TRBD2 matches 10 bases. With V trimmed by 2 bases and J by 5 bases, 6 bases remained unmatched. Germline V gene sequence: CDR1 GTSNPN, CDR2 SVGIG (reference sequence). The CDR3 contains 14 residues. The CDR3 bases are TGTGCCTGGAGTAAATCGGGACTAGCGAACGAGCAGTACTTC. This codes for CAWSKSGLANEQYF.

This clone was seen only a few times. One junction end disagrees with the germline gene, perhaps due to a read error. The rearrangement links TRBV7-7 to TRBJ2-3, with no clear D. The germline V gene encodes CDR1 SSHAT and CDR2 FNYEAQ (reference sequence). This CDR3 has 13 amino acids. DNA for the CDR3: TGTGCTAGCAGCGCCGGAGGCACAGATACGCAGTATTTT. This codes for CASSAGGTDTQYF.

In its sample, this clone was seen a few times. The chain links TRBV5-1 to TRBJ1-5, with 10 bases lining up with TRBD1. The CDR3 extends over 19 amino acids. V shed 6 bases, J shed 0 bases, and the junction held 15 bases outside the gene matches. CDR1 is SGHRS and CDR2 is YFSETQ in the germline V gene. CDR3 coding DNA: TGCGCCAGCACCCCACCTCCATGGGACAGGGGTTATAGCAATCAGCCCCAGCATTTT. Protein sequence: CASTPPPWDRGYSNQPQHF.

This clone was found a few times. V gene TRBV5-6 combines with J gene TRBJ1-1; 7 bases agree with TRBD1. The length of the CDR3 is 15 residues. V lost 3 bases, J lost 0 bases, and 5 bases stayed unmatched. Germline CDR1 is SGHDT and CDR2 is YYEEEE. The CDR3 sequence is CASSWRGPVNTEAFF. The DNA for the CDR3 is TGTGCCAGCAGCTGGAGGGGGCCGGTGAACACTGAAGCTTTCTTT.

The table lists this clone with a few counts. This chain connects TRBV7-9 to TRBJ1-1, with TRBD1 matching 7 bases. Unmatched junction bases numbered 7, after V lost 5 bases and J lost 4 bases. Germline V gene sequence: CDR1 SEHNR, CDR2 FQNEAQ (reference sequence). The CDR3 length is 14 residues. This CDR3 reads CASSPRQGITEAFF. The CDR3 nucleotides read TGTGCCAGCAGCCCCAGACAGGGTATCACTGAAGCTTTCTTT.

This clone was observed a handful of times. The CDR3 DNA reads TGTGCCAGCAGCCAAGATACCGGGCGGGGACTTGAGAACACTGAAGCTTTCTTT. Its translation: CASSQDTGRGLENTEAFF. J is TRBJ1-1 and V is TRBV6-4, with D perhaps matching TRBD1 (5 bases). Germline lookup yields CDR1 MRHNA and CDR2 SNTAGT. Between the trimmed V and J ends, which lost 6 bases and 1 base, there was a span of 24 bases. This CDR3 region has 18 residues.

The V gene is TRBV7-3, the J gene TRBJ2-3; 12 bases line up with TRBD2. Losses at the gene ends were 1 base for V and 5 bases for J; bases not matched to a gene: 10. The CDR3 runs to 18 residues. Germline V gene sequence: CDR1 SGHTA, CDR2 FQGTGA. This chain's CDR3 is CASSLKGTSGSYLDTQYF. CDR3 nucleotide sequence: TGTGCCAGCAGCTTAAAGGGGACTAGCGGGTCATATTTAGATACGCAGTATTTT. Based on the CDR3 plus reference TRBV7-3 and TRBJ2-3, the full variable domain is GAGVSQTPSNKVTEKGKYVELRCDPISGHTALYWYRQSLGQGPEFLIYFQGTGAADDSGLPNDRFFAVRPEGSVSTLKIQRTERGDSAVYLCASSLKGTSGSYLDTQYFGPGTRLTVL.

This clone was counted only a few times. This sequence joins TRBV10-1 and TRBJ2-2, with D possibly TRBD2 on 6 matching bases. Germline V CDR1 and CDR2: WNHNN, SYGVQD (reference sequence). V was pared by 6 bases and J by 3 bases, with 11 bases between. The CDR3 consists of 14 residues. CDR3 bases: TGCGCCAGCAGGCAACTAGCTGACACCGGGGAGCTGTTTTTT. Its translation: CASRQLADTGELFF.

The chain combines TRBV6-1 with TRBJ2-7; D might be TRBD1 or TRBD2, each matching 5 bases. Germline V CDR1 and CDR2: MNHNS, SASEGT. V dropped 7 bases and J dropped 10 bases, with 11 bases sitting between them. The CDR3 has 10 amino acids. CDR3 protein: CASKGTGQYV. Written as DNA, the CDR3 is TGTGCCAGCAAGGGGACGGGACAGTACGTC.

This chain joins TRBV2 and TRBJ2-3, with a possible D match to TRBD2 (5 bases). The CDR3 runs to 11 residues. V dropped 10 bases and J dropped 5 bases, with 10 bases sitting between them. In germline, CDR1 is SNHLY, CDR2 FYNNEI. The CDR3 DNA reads TGTGCCACCGACCGGGGAGATACGCAGTATTTT. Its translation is CATDRGDTQYF.

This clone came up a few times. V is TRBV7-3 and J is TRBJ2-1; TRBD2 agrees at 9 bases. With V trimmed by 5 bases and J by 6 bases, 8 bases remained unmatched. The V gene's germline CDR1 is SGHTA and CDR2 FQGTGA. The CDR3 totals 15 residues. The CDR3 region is CASSPIAGVINEQFF. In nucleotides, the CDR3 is TGTGCCAGCAGCCCAATAGCGGGAGTTATCAATGAGCAGTTCTTC.

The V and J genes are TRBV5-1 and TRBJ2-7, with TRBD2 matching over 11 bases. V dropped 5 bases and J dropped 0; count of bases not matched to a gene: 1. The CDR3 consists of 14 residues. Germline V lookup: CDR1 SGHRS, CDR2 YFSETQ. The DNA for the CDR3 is TGCGCCAGCAGGGGACTAGCGGACTCCTACGAGCAGTACTTC. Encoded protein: CASRGLADSYEQYF. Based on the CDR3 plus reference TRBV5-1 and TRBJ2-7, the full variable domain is KAGVTQTPRYLIKTRGQQVTLSCSPISGHRSVSWYQQTPGQGLQFLFEYFSETQRNKGNFPGRFSGRQFSNSRSEMNVSTLELGDSALYLCASRGLADSYEQYFGPGTRLTVT.

In nucleotides, the CDR3 is TGTGCCAGCAGCTTGAAGGTAGCAATGGCTACGCAGTATTTT. Its translation: CASSLKVAMATQYF. The chain joins TRBV5-4 to TRBJ2-3; D gene unclear. CDR1 and CDR2 from the germline V gene are SGHNT and YYREEE (reference sequence). V dropped 1 base and J dropped 8 bases, with 14 bases sitting between them. This CDR3 contains 14 residues.

The CDR3 DNA follows: TGTGCCTGGAGTCGGGGAACAGTCTCTGGGGCCAACGTCCTGACTTTC. This sequence encodes CAWSRGTVSGANVLTF. This chain links TRBV30 with TRBJ2-6, with D tentatively TRBD2 (5 bases). The germline V and J ends were trimmed by 2 bases and 0 bases, with 11 bases remaining between them. Germline values: CDR1 GTSNPN, CDR2 SVGIG (reference sequence). The length of the CDR3 is 16 residues.

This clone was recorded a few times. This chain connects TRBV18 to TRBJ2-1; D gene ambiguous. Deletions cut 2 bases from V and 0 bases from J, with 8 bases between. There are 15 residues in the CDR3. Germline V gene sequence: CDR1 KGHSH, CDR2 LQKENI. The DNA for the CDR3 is TGTGCCAGCTCACCAACAGCCAGCTCCTACAATGAGCAGTTCTTC. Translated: CASSPTASSYNEQFF.

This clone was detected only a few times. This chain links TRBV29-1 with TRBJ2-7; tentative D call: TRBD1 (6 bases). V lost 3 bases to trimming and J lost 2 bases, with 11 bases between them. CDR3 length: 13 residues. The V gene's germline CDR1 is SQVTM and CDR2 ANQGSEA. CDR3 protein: CSVESQGTYEQYF. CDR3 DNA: TGCAGCGTTGAGTCACAGGGCACCTACGAGCAGTACTTC.

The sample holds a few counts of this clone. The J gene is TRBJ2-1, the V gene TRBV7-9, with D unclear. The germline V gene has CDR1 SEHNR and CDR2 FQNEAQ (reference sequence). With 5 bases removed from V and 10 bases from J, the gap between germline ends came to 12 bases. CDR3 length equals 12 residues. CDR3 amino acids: CASSDMGREQFF. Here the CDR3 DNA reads TGTGCCAGCAGCGACATGGGCAGGGAGCAGTTCTTC.

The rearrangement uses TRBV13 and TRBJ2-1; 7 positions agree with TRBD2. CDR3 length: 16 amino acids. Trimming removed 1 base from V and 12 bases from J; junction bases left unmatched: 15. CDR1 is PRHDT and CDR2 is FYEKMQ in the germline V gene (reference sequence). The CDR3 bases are TGTGCCAGCAGCTTAGAAACGGGGGGTCTATCGCATAGGCAGTTCTTC. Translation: CASSLETGGLSHRQFF.

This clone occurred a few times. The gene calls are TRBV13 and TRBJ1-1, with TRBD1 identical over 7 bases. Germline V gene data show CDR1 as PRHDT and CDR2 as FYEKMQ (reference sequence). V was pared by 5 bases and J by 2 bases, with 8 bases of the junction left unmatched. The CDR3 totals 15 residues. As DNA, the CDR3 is TGTGCCAGCAGCCGACGGGACAGAGCAAACACTGAAGCTTTCTTT. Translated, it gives CASSRRDRANTEAFF.

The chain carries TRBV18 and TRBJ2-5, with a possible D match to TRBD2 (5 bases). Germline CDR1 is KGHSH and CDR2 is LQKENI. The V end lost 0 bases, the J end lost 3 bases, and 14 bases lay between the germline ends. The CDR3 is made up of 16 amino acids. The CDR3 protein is CASSPPRAGFEETQYF. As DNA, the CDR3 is TGTGCCAGCTCACCACCGAGGGCTGGGTTCGAAGAGACCCAGTACTTC.

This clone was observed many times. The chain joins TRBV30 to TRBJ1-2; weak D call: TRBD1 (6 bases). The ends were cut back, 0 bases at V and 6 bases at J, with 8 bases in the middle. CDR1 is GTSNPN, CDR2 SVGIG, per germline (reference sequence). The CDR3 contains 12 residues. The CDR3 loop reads CAWSVAGDGYTF. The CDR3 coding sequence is TGTGCCTGGAGTGTAGCAGGGGATGGCTACACCTTC. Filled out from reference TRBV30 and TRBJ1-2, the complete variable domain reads SQTIHQWPATLVQPVGSPLSLECTVEGTSNPNLYWYRQAAGRGLQLLFYSVGIGQISSEVPQNLSASRPQDRQFILSSKKLLLSDSGFYLCAWSVAGDGYTFGSGTRLTVV.

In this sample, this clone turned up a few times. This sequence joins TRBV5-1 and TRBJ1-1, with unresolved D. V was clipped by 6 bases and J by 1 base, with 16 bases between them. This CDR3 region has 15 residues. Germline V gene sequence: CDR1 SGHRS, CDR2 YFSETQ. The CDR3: CASNLQSGSNTEAFF. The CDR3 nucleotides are TGCGCCAGCAACCTCCAAAGCGGGTCGAACACTGAAGCTTTCTTT. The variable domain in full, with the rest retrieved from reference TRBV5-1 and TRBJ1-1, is KAGVTQTPRYLIKTRGQQVTLSCSPISGHRSVSWYQQTPGQGLQFLFEYFSETQRNKGNFPGRFSGRQFSNSRSEMNVSTLELGDSALYLCASNLQSGSNTEAFFGQGTRLTVV.

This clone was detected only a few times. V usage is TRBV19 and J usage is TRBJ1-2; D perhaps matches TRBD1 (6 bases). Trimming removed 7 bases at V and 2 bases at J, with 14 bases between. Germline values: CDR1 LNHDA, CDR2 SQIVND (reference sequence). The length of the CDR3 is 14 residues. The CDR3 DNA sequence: TGTGCCAGTAAAGACAGGCAAGGAAACTATGGCTACACCTTC. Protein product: CASKDRQGNYGYTF. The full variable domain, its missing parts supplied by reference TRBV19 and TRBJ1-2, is DGGITQSPKYLFRKEGQNVTLSCEQNLNHDAMYWYRQDPGQGLRLIYYSQIVNDFQKGDIAEGYSVSREKKESFPLTVTSAQKNPTAFYLCASKDRQGNYGYTFGSGTRLTVV.

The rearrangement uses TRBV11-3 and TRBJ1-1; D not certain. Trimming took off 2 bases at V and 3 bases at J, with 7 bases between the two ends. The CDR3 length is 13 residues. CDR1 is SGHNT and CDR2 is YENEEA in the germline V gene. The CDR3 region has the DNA TGTGCCAGCAGCTTACTCGGTGACACTGAAGCTTTCTTT. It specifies CASSLLGDTEAFF. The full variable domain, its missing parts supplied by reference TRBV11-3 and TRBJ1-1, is EAGVVQSPRYKIIEKKQPVAFWCNPISGHNTLYWYLQNLGQGPELLIRYENEEAVDDSQLPKDRFSAERLKGVDSTLKIQPAELGDSAVYLCASSLLGDTEAFFGQGTRLTVV.

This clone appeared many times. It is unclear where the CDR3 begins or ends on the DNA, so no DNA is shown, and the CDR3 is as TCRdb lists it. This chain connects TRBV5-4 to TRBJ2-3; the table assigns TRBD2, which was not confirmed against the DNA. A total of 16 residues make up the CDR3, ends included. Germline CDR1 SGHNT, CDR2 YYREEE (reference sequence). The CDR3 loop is CASSFGTGTSPLGEYF.

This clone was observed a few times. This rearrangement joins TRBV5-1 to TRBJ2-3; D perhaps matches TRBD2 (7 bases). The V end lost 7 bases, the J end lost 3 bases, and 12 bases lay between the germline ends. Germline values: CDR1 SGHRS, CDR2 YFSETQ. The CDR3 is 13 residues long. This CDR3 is CASRGGATDTQYF. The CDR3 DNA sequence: TGCGCCAGCCGTGGGGGGGCGACAGATACGCAGTATTTT.

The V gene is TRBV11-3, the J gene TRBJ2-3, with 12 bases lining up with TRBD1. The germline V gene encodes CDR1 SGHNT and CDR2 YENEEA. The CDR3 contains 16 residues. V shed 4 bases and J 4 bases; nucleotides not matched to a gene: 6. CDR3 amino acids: CASSWGTGGVADTQYF. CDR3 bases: TGTGCCAGCAGCTGGGGGACAGGGGGCGTTGCAGATACGCAGTATTTT.